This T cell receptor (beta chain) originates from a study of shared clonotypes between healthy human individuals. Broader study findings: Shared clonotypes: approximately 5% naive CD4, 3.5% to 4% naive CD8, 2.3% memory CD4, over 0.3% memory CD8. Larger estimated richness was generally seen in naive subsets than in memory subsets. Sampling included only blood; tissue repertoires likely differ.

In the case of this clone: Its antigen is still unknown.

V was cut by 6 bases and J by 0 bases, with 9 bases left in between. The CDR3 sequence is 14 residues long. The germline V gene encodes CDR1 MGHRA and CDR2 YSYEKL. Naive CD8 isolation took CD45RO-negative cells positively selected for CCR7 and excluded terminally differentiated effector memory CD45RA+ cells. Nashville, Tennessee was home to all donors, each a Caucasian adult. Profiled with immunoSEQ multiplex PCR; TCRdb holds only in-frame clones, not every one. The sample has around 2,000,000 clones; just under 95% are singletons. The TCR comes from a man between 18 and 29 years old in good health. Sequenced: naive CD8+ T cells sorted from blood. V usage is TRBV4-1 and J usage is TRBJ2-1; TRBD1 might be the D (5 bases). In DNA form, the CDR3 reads TGCGCCAGCAGAGACAGAAGCTCCTACAATGAGCAGTTCTTC. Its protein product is CASRDRSSYNEQFF.